This TCR beta chain is from a study of OX40 agonist ivuxolimab in advanced cancers. General observations from the study: Certain nonresponders likewise exhibited a low normalized T-cell clonal expansion.

CDR3 length: 12 amino acids. Trimming stripped 1 base from V and 3 bases from J, with 2 bases between. CDR1 is SGHAT, CDR2 FQNNGV, per germline. Regarding this clone: Its antigen is currently unknown.

The table came from immunoSEQ multiplex PCR; TCRdb's copy has only in-frame clones and leaves some out. Among roughly 60,000 clones listed, around 90% were seen once. This clonotype was obtained from an adult with an advanced solid tumor such as melanoma, head and neck, liver or kidney cancer. The input for sequencing was CD4+ or CD8+ T cells sorted from blood, taken in a trial of the OX40 agonist ivuxolimab. The chain combines TRBV11-2 with TRBJ2-3; D ambiguous. The CDR3 loop is CASSLATDTQYF. The CDR3 region has the DNA TGTGCCAGCAGCTTAGCAACAGATACGCAGTATTTT.